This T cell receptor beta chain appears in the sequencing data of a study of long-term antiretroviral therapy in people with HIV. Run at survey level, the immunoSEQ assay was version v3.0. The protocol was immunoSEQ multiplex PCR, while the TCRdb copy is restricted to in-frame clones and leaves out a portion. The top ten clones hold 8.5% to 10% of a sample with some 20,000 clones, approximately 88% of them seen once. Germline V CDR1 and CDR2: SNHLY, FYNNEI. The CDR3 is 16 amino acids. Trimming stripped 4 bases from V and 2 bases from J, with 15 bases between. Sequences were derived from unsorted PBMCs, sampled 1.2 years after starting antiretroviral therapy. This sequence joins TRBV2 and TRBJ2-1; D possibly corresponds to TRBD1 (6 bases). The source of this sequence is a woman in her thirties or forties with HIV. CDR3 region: CASSVRRDKTYNEQFF. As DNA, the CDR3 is TGTGCCAGCAGTGTCCGCCGGGACAAGACCTACAATGAGCAGTTCTTC.